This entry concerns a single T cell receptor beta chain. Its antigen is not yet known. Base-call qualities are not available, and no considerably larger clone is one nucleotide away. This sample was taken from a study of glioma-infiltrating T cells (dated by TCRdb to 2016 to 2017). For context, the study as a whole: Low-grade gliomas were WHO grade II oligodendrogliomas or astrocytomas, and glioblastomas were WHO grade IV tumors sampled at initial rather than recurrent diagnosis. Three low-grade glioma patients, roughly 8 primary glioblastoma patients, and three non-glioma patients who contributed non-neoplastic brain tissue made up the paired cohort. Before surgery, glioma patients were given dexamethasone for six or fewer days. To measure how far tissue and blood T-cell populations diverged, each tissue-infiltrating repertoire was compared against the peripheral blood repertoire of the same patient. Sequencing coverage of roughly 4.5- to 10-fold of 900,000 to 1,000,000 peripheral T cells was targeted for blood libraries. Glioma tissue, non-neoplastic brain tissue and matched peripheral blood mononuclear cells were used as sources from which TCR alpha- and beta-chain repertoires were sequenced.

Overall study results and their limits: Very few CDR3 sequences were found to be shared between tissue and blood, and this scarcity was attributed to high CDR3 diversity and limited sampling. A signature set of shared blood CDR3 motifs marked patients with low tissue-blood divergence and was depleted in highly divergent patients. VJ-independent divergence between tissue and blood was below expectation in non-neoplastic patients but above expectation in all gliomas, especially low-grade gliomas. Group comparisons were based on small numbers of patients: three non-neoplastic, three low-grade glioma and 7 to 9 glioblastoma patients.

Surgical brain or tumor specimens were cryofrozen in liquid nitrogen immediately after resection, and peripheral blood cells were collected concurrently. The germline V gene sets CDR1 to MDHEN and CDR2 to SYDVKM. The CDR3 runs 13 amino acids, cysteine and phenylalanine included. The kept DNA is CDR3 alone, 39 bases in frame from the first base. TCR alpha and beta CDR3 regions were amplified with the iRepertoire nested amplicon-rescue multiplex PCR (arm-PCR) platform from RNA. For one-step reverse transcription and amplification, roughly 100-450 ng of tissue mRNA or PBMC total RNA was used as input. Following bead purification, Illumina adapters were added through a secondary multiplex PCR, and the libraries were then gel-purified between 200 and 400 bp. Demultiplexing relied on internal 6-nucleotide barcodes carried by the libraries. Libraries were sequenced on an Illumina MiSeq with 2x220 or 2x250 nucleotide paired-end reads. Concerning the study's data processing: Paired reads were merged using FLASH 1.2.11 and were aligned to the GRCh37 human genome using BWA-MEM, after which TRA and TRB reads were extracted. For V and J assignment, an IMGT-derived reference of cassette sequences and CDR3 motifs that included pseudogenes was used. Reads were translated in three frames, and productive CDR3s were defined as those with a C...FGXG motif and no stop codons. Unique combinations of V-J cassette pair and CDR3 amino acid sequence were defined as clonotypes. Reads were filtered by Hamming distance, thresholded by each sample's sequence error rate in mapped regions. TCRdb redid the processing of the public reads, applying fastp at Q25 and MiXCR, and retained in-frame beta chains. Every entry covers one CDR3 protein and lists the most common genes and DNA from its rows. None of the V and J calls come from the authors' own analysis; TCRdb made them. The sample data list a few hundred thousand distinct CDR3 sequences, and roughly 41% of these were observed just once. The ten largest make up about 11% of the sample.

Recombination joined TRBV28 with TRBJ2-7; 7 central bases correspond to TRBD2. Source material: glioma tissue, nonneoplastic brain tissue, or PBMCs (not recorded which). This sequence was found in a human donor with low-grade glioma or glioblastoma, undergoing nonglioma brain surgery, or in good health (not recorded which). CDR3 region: CVSSDSGLYEQYF. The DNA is TGTGTTAGCAGTGATAGCGGGCTCTACGAGCAGTACTTC.